These 13 T cell receptor beta chains came from one sample sequenced in a study of cytomegalovirus exposure and HLA in healthy donors. Both 60 Vbeta primers and 13 Jbeta primers went into the PCR. TCRdb's table, derived via immunoSEQ multiplex PCR, lists solely in-frame clones and lacks some. The sample carries around 180,000 clones, around 80% recorded once. Specimen: PBMCs. Receptor source: a woman aged 50 to 65 in good health and CMV-seropositive.

The chain employs TRBV7-9 and TRBJ2-7, with 10 bases aligning to TRBD1. V dropped 1 base and J dropped 4; count of bases not matched to a gene: 4. This CDR3 has 15 residues. Germline lookup yields CDR1 SEHNR and CDR2 FQNEAQ (reference sequence). The CDR3 DNA is TGTGCCAGCAGCTTAGAGGACAGGGGGGCTTACGAGCAGTACTTC. The encoded protein is CASSLEDRGAYEQYF.

The chain couples TRBV7-7 to TRBJ1-1; D not certain. CDR3 size: 16 residues. Germline-derived CDR1 and CDR2 are SSHAT and FNYEAQ (reference sequence). V lost 6 bases and J lost 4, with 21 bases in between. The CDR3 bases are TGTGCCAGCAGTCCTAATGCTTTTGGCGGTCTCACTGAAGCTTTCTTT. This sequence encodes CASSPNAFGGLTEAFF. Full variable domain (missing parts from reference TRBV7-7 and TRBJ1-1): GAGVSQSPRYKVTKRGQDVTLRCDPISSHATLYWYQQALGQGPEFLTYFNYEAQPDKSGLPSDRFSAERPEGSISTLTIQRTEQRDSAMYRCASSPNAFGGLTEAFFGQGTRLTVV.

This clone was counted a single time. The chain joins TRBV7-8 to TRBJ1-2; possible D gene TRBD1, 5 bases. The CDR3 consists of 16 residues. V was clipped by 1 base and J by 0 bases, with 12 bases between them. Germline CDR1 is SGHVS and CDR2 is FQNEAQ. CDR3 protein: CASSLGSATANYGYTF. The CDR3 DNA follows: TGTGCCAGCAGCTTAGGGTCCGCGACAGCTAACTATGGCTACACCTTC.

The table lists this clone with a few counts. The rearrangement links TRBV19 to TRBJ1-2; 7 nucleotides agree with TRBD1. The CDR3 covers 14 residues. Germline assignment: CDR1 LNHDA and CDR2 SQIVND (reference sequence). Germline trimming cut 5 bases from V and 6 bases from J; bases unmatched to any gene: 9. The CDR3 DNA follows: TGTGCCAGTAGTGTCCGTCTGGGACAGCATGGCTACACCTTC. Protein sequence: CASSVRLGQHGYTF.

The rearrangement joins TRBV6-5 to TRBJ2-3, with D perhaps matching TRBD2 (6 bases). The germline gives CDR1 MNHEY, CDR2 SVGAGI. The CDR3 covers 13 residues. CDR3 protein: CASTGENTDTQYF. CDR3 DNA: TGTGCTTCGACGGGGGAGAACACAGATACGCAGTATTTT.

This chain uses TRBV4-1 with TRBJ2-7; unclear D gene. The germline V and J ends were trimmed by 1 base and 0 bases, with 7 bases remaining between them. Germline assignment: CDR1 MGHRA and CDR2 YSYEKL. The CDR3 loop spans 14 amino acids. In DNA form, the CDR3 reads TGCGCCAGCAGCCAAGGAAGGAGCTCCTACGAGCAGTACTTC. This translates into CASSQGRSSYEQYF.

The rearrangement joins TRBV11-2 to TRBJ1-1, with TRBD1 as a possible D gene (5 bases). CDR3 size: 16 residues. The V end lost 6 bases, the J end lost 0 bases, and 17 bases lay between the germline ends. Germline assignment: CDR1 SGHAT and CDR2 FQNNGV. The CDR3 loop is CASRPGDRLLNTEAFF. The CDR3 DNA reads as TGTGCCAGCAGACCCGGTGACAGACTCCTGAACACTGAAGCTTTCTTT.

The CDR3 sequence: CASSRLNPRREMRTDTQYF. DNA of the CDR3: TGCGCCAGCAGCAGACTAAACCCTCGAAGGGAAATGAGAACAGATACGCAGTATTTT. V is TRBV5-1 and J is TRBJ2-3; D might be TRBD2 (5 bases). V shed 4 bases and J shed 3 bases, with 27 bases lying between them. This CDR3 is built from 19 residues. Germline V CDR1 and CDR2: SGHRS, YFSETQ.

The rearrangement links TRBV9 to TRBJ1-4, with D maybe TRBD1 (5 bases). CDR1 is SGDLS, CDR2 YYNGEE, per germline. With 5 bases removed from V and 4 bases from J, the gap between germline ends came to 12 bases. The CDR3 covers 14 residues. This CDR3 reads CASSSQGSNEKLFF. For the CDR3, the DNA is TGTGCCAGCAGTTCCCAGGGAAGTAATGAAAAACTGTTTTTT. Drawing the rest from reference TRBV9 and TRBJ1-4, the complete variable domain is DSGVTQTPKHLITATGQRVTLRCSPRSGDLSVYWYQQSLDQGLQFLIQYYNGEERAKGNILERFSAQQFPDLHSELNLSSLELGDSALYFCASSSQGSNEKLFFGSGTQLSVL.

The J gene is TRBJ2-7, the V gene TRBV5-3; D uncertain. TRBV5-3 is labeled an ORF, and its function is uncertain. The CDR3 totals 12 residues. The ends were cut back, 4 bases at V and 11 bases at J, with 16 bases in the middle. The CDR3 protein is CARSPPTVYKYF. CDR3 nucleotides: TGTGCCAGAAGCCCGCCAACCGTTTACAAGTACTTC.

This clone turned up a few times. The chain links TRBV4-1 to TRBJ2-7; 8 bases align to TRBD2. CDR3 length equals 14 residues. Germline V CDR1 and CDR2: MGHRA, YSYEKL. V shed 3 bases, J shed 6 bases, and the junction held 7 bases outside the gene matches. CDR3 DNA: TGCGCCAGCAGCCAGTTTCCGGGGGGGGCCGAGCAGTACTTC. Amino acid sequence: CASSQFPGGAEQYF.

This rearrangement joins TRBV6-5 to TRBJ1-2; tentatively, D is TRBD1 (6 bases). Trimming removed 5 bases at V and 3 bases at J, with 16 bases between. CDR3 length: 15 amino acids. The germline CDR1 and CDR2 sequences are MNHEY and SVGAGI. In nucleotides, the CDR3 is TGTGCCAGCAGTCGCATCAAGACAGGTCACTATGGCTACACCTTC. Amino acids: CASSRIKTGHYGYTF.

The J gene is TRBJ2-7, the V gene TRBV6-5; the match to TRBD2 covers 7 bases. Trimming took 5 bases from V and 2 from J; bases not matched to a gene: 9. This CDR3 has 15 amino acids. The V gene's germline CDR1 is MNHEY and CDR2 SVGAGI. Here the CDR3 reads CASSGGGTIAYEQYF. The DNA of the CDR3 is TGTGCCAGCAGTGGGGGGGGGACCATTGCCTACGAGCAGTACTTC.